This T cell receptor (beta chain) emerged from a study of blood T cell repertoires in COVID-19. Data came from immunoSEQ multiplex PCR; TCRdb stores just in-frame clones and leaves some out. The profile shows 350,000 to 500,000 clones, roughly 84% of them singletons. Per germline, CDR1 MDHEN and CDR2 SYDVKM. The CDR3 length is 17 residues. Unmatched junction bases numbered 12, after V lost 4 bases and J lost 10 bases. The receptor was derived from a woman between 18 and 29 years old who had been exposed to COVID-19. Sample: PBMCs or T cells enriched from blood (not recorded which). J is TRBJ2-1 and V is TRBV28, with TRBD2 identical over 14 bases. The CDR3 DNA is TGTGCCAGCAGTTCTGAGCTTGGACTAGCGGGAGGAGAAGAGCAGTTCTTC. Translated: CASSSELGLAGGEEQFF. The complete variable domain, with remaining parts taken from reference TRBV28 and TRBJ2-1, reads DVKVTQSSRYLVKRTGEKVFLECVQDMDHENMFWYRQDPGLGLRLIYFSYDVKMKEKGDIPEGYSVSREKKERFSLILESASTNQTSMYLCASSSELGLAGGEEQFFGPGTRLTVL.